These 24 T cell receptor beta chains originate from one sample sequenced in a study of vaccination and CD4 T cells after COVID-19. For these TCRs, the target antigens are not known. Indicated treatment: approximately 9-day PBMC culture with coronavirus spike peptide pools or control peptides (ViraFEST assay). At the Johns Hopkins FTIC core, DNA taken from cultured CD4+ T cells was sequenced by way of the Oncomine TCR Beta short-read assay. One entry per CDR3 protein results from TCRdb running MiXCR on the PCR reads. The sample records about 4,600 distinct CDR3 sequences, 30% being singletons. Sequenced: CD4+ T cells from blood, cultured in vitro. These receptors originate from a human donor who had recovered from COVID-19.

DNA of the CDR3: TGTGCCAGCTGCGGGACAATGGATTCACCCCTCCACTTT. Amino acids: CASCGTMDSPLHF. V is TRBV12-3 or TRBV12-4 and J is TRBJ1-6, with D maybe TRBD1 (6 bases). The CDR3 totals 13 residues. V was trimmed by 8 bases and J by 8 bases, leaving 13 bases between them.

The CDR3: CASSLGGGLNQPQHF. CDR3 nucleotide sequence: TGTGCCAGCAGTTTAGGCGGGGGGCTGAATCAGCCCCAGCATTTT. This rearrangement joins TRBV12-3 or TRBV12-4 to TRBJ1-5; maybe TRBD1 (6 bases). Trimming shortened V by 1 base and J by 4 bases, and 11 bases separated the two germline ends. The CDR3 runs 15 residues.

The chain employs TRBV4-3 and TRBJ2-4; the D is unclear. The germline V gene encodes CDR1 LGHNA and CDR2 YSLEER. The CDR3 is 15 residues long. The V end lost 0 bases, the J end lost 7 bases, and 13 bases lay between the germline ends. The CDR3 nucleotides read TGCGCCAGCAGCCAAGAGTTTTGGTCGTGGAACATTCAGTACTTC. Translation gives CASSQEFWSWNIQYF.

There are a few counts of this clonotype. The V and J genes are TRBV7-9 and TRBJ2-3; D unclear. Germline assignment: CDR1 SEHNR and CDR2 FQNEAQ (reference sequence). This CDR3 has 13 residues. V lost 3 bases, J lost 0 bases, and 4 bases lay in between. The CDR3 protein is CASSFDSTDTQYF. The CDR3 bases are TGTGCCAGCAGCTTCGACAGCACAGATACGCAGTATTTT.

This clonotype turned up a few times. The DNA for the CDR3 is TGTGCCAGCAGCCTCAACAGGGAGACTGAAGCTTTCTTT. Residues: CASSLNRETEAFF. V usage is TRBV11-2 and J usage is TRBJ1-1, with D maybe TRBD1 (6 bases). Trimming left V 5 bases short and J 5 bases short, with 12 bases between. The CDR3 runs to 13 residues. From germline, CDR1 is SGHAT and CDR2 FQNNGV.

This clonotype was counted a few times. The chain joins TRBV20-1 to TRBJ2-7; 10 nucleotides align to TRBD1. Germline CDR1 is DFQATT and CDR2 is SNEGSKA (reference sequence). The CDR3 runs to 16 residues. Trimming cost V 0 bases and J 5 bases; bases outside gene matches: 10. The chain's CDR3 is CSARDPGQGYSDEQYF. CDR3 nucleotide sequence: TGCAGTGCTAGAGATCCGGGACAGGGGTATAGCGACGAGCAGTACTTC.

V is TRBV2 and J is TRBJ1-1; TRBD1 matches at 10 bases. Per germline, CDR1 SNHLY and CDR2 FYNNEI. V lost 7 bases and J lost 5; bases outside the gene matches: 4. This CDR3 is 13 amino acids long. The CDR3 DNA reads TGTGCCAGCATAAGGGACAGGGGTACTGAAGCTTTCTTT. It codes for CASIRDRGTEAFF. The full variable domain, in which reference TRBV2 and TRBJ1-1 provide the parts outside the CDR3, is EPEVTQTPSHQVTQMGQEVILRCVPISNHLYFYWYRQILGQKVEFLVSFYNNEISEKSEIFDDQFSVERPDGSNFTLKIRSTKLEDSAMYFCASIRDRGTEAFFGQGTRLTVV.

The chain is built from TRBV7-4 and TRBJ1-1; D gene ambiguous. Germline CDR1 is SGHVT and CDR2 is SQSDAQ. V was shortened by 5 bases and J by 4 bases, with 26 bases between the two germline ends. CDR3 length: 18 amino acids. The CDR3 DNA follows: TGTGCCAGCAGCCCACCCAAACTGGAGGGAAGGCTGGTCACTGAAGCTTTCTTT. Protein product: CASSPPKLEGRLVTEAFF.

This clonotype was seen more than once but under ten times. The chain joins TRBV11-2 to TRBJ2-5; D is perhaps TRBD1 (6 bases). Germline loops: CDR1 SGHAT, CDR2 FQNNGV. V was shortened by 5 bases and J by 4 bases, with 17 bases between the two germline ends. The CDR3 runs 15 residues. CDR3 sequence (DNA): TGTGCCAGCAGCACCCGAGGGGGTACTCTAGAGACCCAGTACTTC. It is translated as CASSTRGGTLETQYF.

This clonotype has just a few counts. The rearrangement joins TRBV27 to TRBJ1-1; a possible D gene is TRBD1 (5 bases). Germline loops: CDR1 MNHEY, CDR2 SMNVEV (reference sequence). Trimming took off 5 bases at V and 6 bases at J, with 16 bases between the two ends. This CDR3 comprises 14 residues. The CDR3: CASSLAQGTAEAFF. DNA for the CDR3: TGTGCCAGCAGTCTTGCCCAGGGCACCGCTGAAGCTTTCTTT.

V gene TRBV24-1 combines with J gene TRBJ2-5; no reliable D call. The CDR3 runs to 16 residues. Germline assignment: CDR1 KGHDR and CDR2 SFDVKD. Deletions cut 2 bases from V and 0 bases from J, with 12 bases between. CDR3 in DNA: TGTGCCACCAGTGATTCTGGGCCCCGGGACCAAGAGACCCAGTACTTC. Its protein is CATSDSGPRDQETQYF.

This clonotype was counted only a few times. The chain uses TRBV2 and TRBJ2-7; the D is unclear. Germline V gives CDR1 SNHLY, CDR2 FYNNEI. The CDR3 is 12 amino acids. Trimming took off 4 bases at V and 5 bases at J, with 9 bases between the two ends. The CDR3 region is CASSAWGDEQYF. DNA for the CDR3: TGTGCCAGCAGTGCTTGGGGTGACGAGCAGTACTTC. Drawing the rest from reference TRBV2 and TRBJ2-7, the complete variable domain is EPEVTQTPSHQVTQMGQEVILRCVPISNHLYFYWYRQILGQKVEFLVSFYNNEISEKSEIFDDQFSVERPDGSNFTLKIRSTKLEDSAMYFCASSAWGDEQYFGPGTRLTVT.

This clonotype occurred a few times. V is TRBV24-1 and J is TRBJ1-5, with 8 bases aligning to TRBD1. V lost 4 bases and J lost 9; bases outside the gene matches: 10. This CDR3 is 15 amino acids long. Germline CDR1 is KGHDR and CDR2 is SFDVKD. The CDR3 is CATSDSQGDGRPQHF. CDR3 DNA sequence: TGTGCCACCAGTGACTCACAGGGGGACGGGCGGCCCCAGCATTTT.

The V gene is TRBV7-3, the J gene TRBJ2-1; perhaps D is TRBD1 or TRBD2 (5 bases each). V lost 4 bases and J lost 2, with 12 bases in between. The germline V gene encodes CDR1 SGHTA and CDR2 FQGTGA. The CDR3 runs 15 residues. CDR3 in DNA: TGTGCCAGCAGCTCAACGGGGCAGACCTACAATGAGCAGTTCTTC. Its translation is CASSSTGQTYNEQFF.

A few counts support this clonotype. The chain combines TRBV5-4 with TRBJ1-1; D call uncertain. Germline CDR1 is SGHNT and CDR2 is YYREEE (reference sequence). Trimming removed 2 bases at V and 0 bases at J, with 11 bases between. There are 15 residues in the CDR3. Here the CDR3 DNA reads TGTGCCAGCAGCTTCACGGATAGACTGAACACTGAAGCTTTCTTT. It is translated as CASSFTDRLNTEAFF.

The chain combines TRBV7-3 with TRBJ2-2; the D is unclear. This CDR3 region has 14 residues. The V gene's germline CDR1 is SGHTA and CDR2 FQGTGA. V shed 6 bases and J shed 7 bases, with 15 bases lying between them. CDR3 residues: CASRLSLLVGELFF. CDR3 sequence (DNA): TGTGCCAGCAGATTATCACTTTTGGTCGGGGAGCTGTTTTTT.

The chain uses TRBV14 and TRBJ1-5; a weak D match, TRBD1 (6 bases). CDR3 length: 20 residues. V lost 2 bases and J 1 base, leaving 24 bases between the germline ends. Per germline, CDR1 SGHDN and CDR2 FVKESK. In DNA form, the CDR3 reads TGTGCCAGCAGCCAACCCCCAACCGGGACACCCGAATGGAGCAATCAGCCCCAGCATTTT. This sequence encodes CASSQPPTGTPEWSNQPQHF.

The chain employs TRBV7-6 and TRBJ2-7; 8 bases line up with TRBD2. The CDR3 contains 15 residues. With 1 base clipped from V and 3 bases from J, the junction kept 5 bases outside the gene matches. The V gene's germline CDR1 is SGHVS and CDR2 FNYEAQ. The CDR3 bases are TGTGCCAGCAGCTTAGGAACGGGAGGGTACTACGAGCAGTACTTC. As protein: CASSLGTGGYYEQYF. Drawing the rest from reference TRBV7-6 and TRBJ2-7, the complete variable domain is GAGVSQSPRYKVTKRGQDVALRCDPISGHVSLYWYRQALGQGPEFLTYFNYEAQQDKSGLPNDRFSAERPEGSISTLTIQRTEQRDSAMYRCASSLGTGGYYEQYFGPGTRLTVT.

This clonotype has only a few counts. V is TRBV10-3 and J is TRBJ2-5; 8 bases match TRBD2. The germline V gene encodes CDR1 ENHRY and CDR2 SYGVKD. CDR3 length equals 16 residues. The ends lost 4 bases at V and 5 bases at J; junction bases unmatched: 12. CDR3 in amino acids: CAISGVWRGAQETQYF. CDR3 bases: TGTGCCATCAGTGGGGTGTGGCGGGGGGCACAGGAGACCCAGTACTTC.

There are a few counts of this clonotype. The chain carries TRBV20-1 and TRBJ2-3; D possibly corresponds to TRBD1 (5 bases). Per the germline V gene, CDR1 is DFQATT and CDR2 is SNEGSKA (reference sequence). The CDR3 totals 16 residues. The ends were cut back, 6 bases at V and 0 bases at J, with 19 bases in the middle. CDR3 protein: CSAQTKGAPSTDTQYF. The CDR3 coding sequence is TGCAGTGCCCAGACAAAAGGGGCCCCTAGCACAGATACGCAGTATTTT.

This clonotype came up a few times. V usage is TRBV20-1 and J usage is TRBJ2-3, with 8 positions matching TRBD1. Germline V gene lookup returns CDR1 DFQATT and CDR2 SNEGSKA (reference sequence). This CDR3 spans 15 amino acids. Losses at the gene ends were 2 bases for V and 4 bases for J; bases not matched to a gene: 8. In DNA, the CDR3 is TGCAGTGCTAGAAAACGGACAGGGTTGGCAGATACGCAGTATTTT. It yields the protein CSARKRTGLADTQYF.

J is TRBJ2-3 and V is TRBV5-4; D possibly uses TRBD1 or TRBD2 (5 bases each). Germline values: CDR1 SGHNT, CDR2 YYREEE (reference sequence). The germline V and J ends were trimmed by 2 bases and 0 bases, with 7 bases remaining between them. The CDR3 extends over 14 amino acids. CDR3 in DNA: TGTGCCAGCAGCTTTGGGGGAAGCACAGATACGCAGTATTTT. This translates into CASSFGGSTDTQYF.

This clonotype turned up a few times. This chain links TRBV20-1 with TRBJ1-5; unclear D gene. The V and J ends lost 7 bases and 0 bases respectively, with 19 bases between them. The CDR3 loop spans 16 amino acids. Germline V gene data show CDR1 as DFQATT and CDR2 as SNEGSKA (reference sequence). CDR3 nucleotides: TGCAGTGTAGGTAGGGCGGGGATCGATAGCAATCAGCCCCAGCATTTT. This sequence encodes CSVGRAGIDSNQPQHF.

V gene TRBV24-1 combines with J gene TRBJ2-3, with 14 bases that match TRBD2. V lost 4 bases and J lost 4; bases outside the gene matches: 9. The CDR3 sequence is 18 residues long. CDR1 is KGHDR and CDR2 is SFDVKD in the germline V gene. The CDR3 reads CATSDPPGTSGSADTQYF. In DNA form, the CDR3 reads TGTGCCACCAGTGACCCTCCCGGGACTAGCGGGAGTGCAGATACGCAGTATTTT.